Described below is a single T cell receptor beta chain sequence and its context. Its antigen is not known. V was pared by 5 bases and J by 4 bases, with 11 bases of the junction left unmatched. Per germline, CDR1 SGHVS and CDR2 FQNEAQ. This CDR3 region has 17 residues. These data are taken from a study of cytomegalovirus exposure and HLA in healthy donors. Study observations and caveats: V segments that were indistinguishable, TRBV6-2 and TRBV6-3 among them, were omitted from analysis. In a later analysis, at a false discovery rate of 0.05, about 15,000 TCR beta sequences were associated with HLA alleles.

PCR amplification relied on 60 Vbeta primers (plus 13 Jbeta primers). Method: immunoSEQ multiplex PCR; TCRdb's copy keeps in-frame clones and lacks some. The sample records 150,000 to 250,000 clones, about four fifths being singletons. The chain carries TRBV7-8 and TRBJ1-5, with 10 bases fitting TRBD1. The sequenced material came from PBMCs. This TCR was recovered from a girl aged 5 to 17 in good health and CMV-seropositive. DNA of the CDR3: TGTGCCAGCAGCCCCGGGACAGGGGTACTAGCGAATCAGCCCCAGCATTTT. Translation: CASSPGTGVLANQPQHF.